This TCR beta chain was identified during a study of CD8+CD57+ T cells in acquired aplastic anemia. Using genomic DNA as the template, TCR beta VDJ and CDR3 profiling was carried out. TCRdb fed the reads into MiXCR, producing one record per CDR3 protein. The sample shows roughly 500,000 distinct CDR3 sequences, less than 35% of them seen only once. Flow cytometry had shown expanded CD8+CD57+ cells in the patients chosen for sequencing. Study observations and caveats: Around 29 shared CD8+ CDR3s appeared highly expressed within patients' immunodominant clones.

CDR1 and CDR2 from the germline V gene are LNHDA and SQIVND (reference sequence). The CDR3 is 15 amino acids. The junction had 5 bases not matched to a gene; V was cut back by 4 bases and J by 0 bases. As concerns this clonotype: Its antigen is unidentified.

This sequence originates from a human donor with aplastic anemia. The specimen sequenced was sorted CD4+, CD8+, or CD8+CD57+ T cells (not recorded which) from PBMCs. The chain is built from TRBV19 and TRBJ1-2; 7 bases agree with TRBD1. The CDR3 DNA sequence: TGTGCCAGTAGTAGGCCGGGACAGACTAACTATGGCTACACCTTC. Residues: CASSRPGQTNYGYTF.